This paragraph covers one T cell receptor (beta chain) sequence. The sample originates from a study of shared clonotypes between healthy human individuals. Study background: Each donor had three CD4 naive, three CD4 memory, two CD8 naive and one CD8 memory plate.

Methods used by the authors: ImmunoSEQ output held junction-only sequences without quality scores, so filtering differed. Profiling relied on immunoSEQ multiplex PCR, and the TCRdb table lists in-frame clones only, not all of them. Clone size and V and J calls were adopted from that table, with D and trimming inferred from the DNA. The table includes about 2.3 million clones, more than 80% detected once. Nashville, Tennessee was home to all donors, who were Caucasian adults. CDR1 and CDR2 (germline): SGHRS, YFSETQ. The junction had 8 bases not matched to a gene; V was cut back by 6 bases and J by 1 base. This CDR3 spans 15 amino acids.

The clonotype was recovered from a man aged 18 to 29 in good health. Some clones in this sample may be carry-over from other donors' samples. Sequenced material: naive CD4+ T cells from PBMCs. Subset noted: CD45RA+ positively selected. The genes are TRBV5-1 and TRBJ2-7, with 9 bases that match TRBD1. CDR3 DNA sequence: TGCGCCAGCAACATGAGGGGGACAGGGTCCTACGAGCAGTACTTC. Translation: CASNMRGTGSYEQYF.